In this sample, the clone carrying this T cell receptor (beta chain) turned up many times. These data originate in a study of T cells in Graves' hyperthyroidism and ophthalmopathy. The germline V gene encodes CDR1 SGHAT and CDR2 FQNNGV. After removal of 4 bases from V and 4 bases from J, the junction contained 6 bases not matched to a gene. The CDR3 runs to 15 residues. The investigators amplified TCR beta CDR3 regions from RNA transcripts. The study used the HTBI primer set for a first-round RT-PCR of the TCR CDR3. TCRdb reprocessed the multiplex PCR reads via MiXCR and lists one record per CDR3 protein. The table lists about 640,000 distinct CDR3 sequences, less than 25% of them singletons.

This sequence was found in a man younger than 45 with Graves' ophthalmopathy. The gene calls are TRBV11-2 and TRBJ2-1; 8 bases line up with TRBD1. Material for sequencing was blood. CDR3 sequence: CASSSTGGRYNEQFF. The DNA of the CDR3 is TGTGCCAGCAGCTCAACAGGGGGAAGATACAATGAGCAGTTCTTC.